A single T cell receptor (beta chain) is shown here with its context. A single count supports this clone. No antigen is known for it. There are no base qualities to consult, and no much larger clone falls within one base. These data come from a study of shared clonotypes between healthy human individuals (dated by TCRdb to between 2020 and 2021). Turning to the overall study: A couple of women and a few men aged 18 to 49 years were included in the cohort. Per donor, three plates each were used for CD4 naive and CD4 memory, two for CD8 naive, and one for CD8 memory. To estimate repertoire size and how much clonotypes are shared between individuals, the study performed deep sequencing of blood TCR repertoires from roughly five healthy adults. Different laboratories and diverse techniques were used to prepare libraries and sequence TCR repertoires, to increase sequencing depth and limit assay-specific biases. Between about 0.8 and 9 billion PBMCs per donor were obtained by leukapheresis. Broad study findings and their caveats: Because the study included a small number of donors, the genetic and exposure-history diversity represented was limited. Even with the large sequencing depth, rarefaction of the sorted-subset datasets indicated that sequencing was incomplete. Sharing across a few donors was observed for about 5% of naive CD4, over 3% of naive CD8, over 2% of memory CD4, and about 0.38% of memory CD8 clonotypes. Sampling was restricted to blood, and TCR repertoires in tissue are likely to differ from TCR repertoires in blood. Based on pairwise subsampling, the degree of clonotype sharing among donors was expected to be affected by sequencing depth. Compared with non-shared clonotypes, clonotypes shared by all four sorted-subset donors had higher generation probabilities. Naive subsets generally had larger estimated clonotype richness than memory subsets.

The donors were healthy, HIV-negative adults with no recently reported acute infections or vaccinations. Every donor was a Caucasian adult living in Nashville, Tennessee, USA. CD4+ T cells were enriched by magnetic negative selection, after which naive cells were positively selected on CD45RA and the negative fraction was taken as the memory subset. Blood was obtained by leukapheresis, after which PBMCs were separated by Ficoll-Histopaque density gradient centrifugation and cryopreserved in liquid nitrogen vapor phase. Analytical flow cytometry was used to check the purity and quantity of every magnetically sorted T cell population. Genomic DNA was isolated from every sorted fraction and measured by UV absorbance on a Nanodrop 2000c. CDR1 GTSNPN and CDR2 SVGIG were looked up in the germline V gene (reference sequence). The CDR3 starts with the cysteine, ends with the phenylalanine, and has 14 residues. Kept here is only the CDR3 DNA, which spans 42 bases and is read in frame from base 1. V is pruned by 3 bases and J by 2 bases, leaving 2 bases of the junction without a gene match.

Using the deep immunoSEQ assay, TCR CDR3 regions were amplified from genomic DNA by multiplex PCR. Extracted genomic DNA from each cell subset was distributed evenly across all wells of several immunoSEQ 96-well plates, and each plate was treated as a replicate. Each replicate PCR for sorted subsets received roughly 200 ng genomic DNA, equal to about 30,000 T cell genomes. Purified libraries were quantified with a Qubit 3.0 fluorometer, sized on a Bioanalyzer 2100, and re-quantified with the KAPA Library Quantification kit. Every immunoSEQ 96-well plate was sequenced on a separate single-read 150-cycle Illumina NextSeq 550 flow cell. The authors processed their data as follows. Because the immunoSEQ output held only junctional sequences and lacked quality scores, the filtering could not match the filtering applied to full-length reads. Sequences were annotated with PyIR, a Python wrapper for IgBLAST v1.9, using IMGT germline references to assign V/J genes and CDR3. Any read was removed if the V/J assignment was weak (E-value above 1e-6), the CDR3 was missing, or the read contained stop codons, out-of-frame junctions, or ambiguous translated residues. V3J clonotypes were defined by identical inferred V gene, J gene, and CDR3 amino acid sequence. To compute the percentage overlap between repertoires, the number of shared unique clonotypes was divided by the size of the smaller repertoire. RTK rarefaction, the Chao1 estimator, and Recon v2.1 estimates of unobserved clonotypes were used to assess repertoire richness. OLGA was used to compute generation probabilities for all TCRbeta clonotypes that the gDNA method yielded from a handful of donors. The source is immuneACCESS, and TCRdb retained only in-frame sequences with V and J called. Part of the clones is not carried over; for the studies checked, unresolved V genes explain less than half of this, and the remainder is unexplained. V and J calls and clone size are those listed in that table; D and trimming were worked out from the DNA. This sample has about 1.5 million clones in its table, and under 99% of those were observed once. About 0.42% of the sample is taken by the ten largest.

Sequenced sample: naive CD4+ T cells sorted from blood. Read against the paper, the sample's cell subset or site label means: CD45RA+ positively selected. The receptor chain draws on TRBV30 and TRBJ2-1; the central 9 bases match TRBD2. The clonotype comes from a man under 40 in good health. The DNA sequence is as follows: TGTGCCTGGAGAATAGCGGGAGCCTACAATGAGCAGTTCTTC. Translation gives CAWRIAGAYNEQFF.